The entry below gives a single T cell receptor (beta chain) sequence along with its context. Amplification of TCR beta CDR3 regions used RNA as the template. The HTBI primer set drove a first-round RT-PCR of the TCR CDR3. TCRdb analysed the multiplex PCR reads with MiXCR anew, one entry per CDR3 protein. This table has roughly 100,000 distinct CDR3 sequences, around 50% appearing once. The data belong to a study of T cells in Graves' hyperthyroidism and ophthalmopathy. This sequence was found in a woman aged 40-49 years with Graves' hyperthyroidism. The sample was blood.

For the CDR3, the DNA is TGCAGTGCCATCAGCTCAGGGGCATCCAATGGCTACACCTTC. The encoded protein is CSAISSGASNGYTF. V and J are TRBV20-1 and TRBJ1-2, with a weak D call TRBD1 (6 bases). The germline gives CDR1 DFQATT, CDR2 SNEGSKA (reference sequence). Between the trimmed V and J ends, which lost 6 bases and 6 bases, there was a span of 20 bases. This CDR3 region has 14 residues.